These 23 T cell receptor beta chains were sequenced from one sample in a study of cytomegalovirus exposure and HLA in healthy donors. Amplification used 60 Vbeta primers and 13 Jbeta primers. TCRdb keeps only in-frame clones here, not all; method: immunoSEQ multiplex PCR. The sample includes 58,000 or so clones, about 72% of them seen just once. Sequencing was carried out using PBMCs. These receptors were obtained from a man between 50 and 59 years old in good health and CMV-seropositive.

The rearrangement joins TRBV9 to TRBJ2-2, with TRBD2 matching 7 bases. This CDR3 spans 15 amino acids. The V segment lost 7 bases and the J segment 3 bases; nucleotides outside the gene matches: 9. The germline gives CDR1 SGDLS, CDR2 YYNGEE. CDR3 nucleotide sequence: TGTGCCAGCTCCCGGGGGAGGGAGGACACCGGGGAGCTGTTTTTT. Translating it yields CASSRGREDTGELFF.

The CDR3 reads CASSIPSGATDTQYF. CDR3 DNA: TGTGCCAGTAGTATACCTAGCGGGGCAACAGATACGCAGTATTTT. V gene TRBV19 combines with J gene TRBJ2-3, with TRBD2 identical over 9 bases. The CDR3 runs to 15 residues. The germline gives CDR1 LNHDA, CDR2 SQIVND (reference sequence). V was clipped by 2 bases and J by 3 bases; unmatched bases: 3.

The chain is built from TRBV6-6 and TRBJ1-1; 10 bases match TRBD1. Germline V gene lookup returns CDR1 MNHNY and CDR2 SVGAGI (reference sequence). Trimming cost V 4 bases and J 4 bases; bases outside gene matches: 9. This CDR3 has 16 amino acids. CDR3: CASSLPPGQGPTEAFF. In DNA form, the CDR3 reads TGTGCCAGCAGTTTGCCACCGGGACAGGGGCCCACTGAAGCTTTCTTT.

V usage is TRBV5-1 and J usage is TRBJ1-4; no firm D call. There are 15 residues in the CDR3. V dropped 0 bases and J dropped 6 bases, with 12 bases sitting between them. Germline CDR1 reads SGHRS; CDR2 reads YFSETQ. The CDR3, as DNA: TGCGCCAGCAGCTTGGGGATAGGCGGTTATGAAAAACTGTTTTTT. This sequence encodes CASSLGIGGYEKLFF.

V and J are TRBV2 and TRBJ1-1; possible D gene TRBD1, 6 bases. The CDR3 sequence is 12 residues long. Deletions cut 6 bases from V and 7 bases from J, with 12 bases between. Per germline, CDR1 SNHLY and CDR2 FYNNEI. The CDR3 nucleotides are TGTGCCAGCAGAAAAGACAGGAGTGAAGCTTTCTTT. Protein product: CASRKDRSEAFF.

Worth noting for this clone: This is likely an artifact of a read error, given a far larger clone one base away. This rearrangement joins TRBV7-3 to TRBJ2-5; possible D gene TRBD1, 5 bases. CDR3 length equals 13 residues. The germline V and J ends were trimmed by 5 bases and 13 bases, with 20 bases remaining between them. Germline assignment: CDR1 SGHTA and CDR2 FQGTGA. The CDR3 bases are TGTGCCAGCAGCGAAAGGGGATTAAACCGATGGTACTTC. This sequence encodes CASSERGLNRWYF.

The rearrangement joins TRBV30 to TRBJ1-6; D gene unclear. The CDR3 extends over 14 amino acids. V was clipped by 1 base and J by 7 bases, with 11 bases between them. Germline V gene data show CDR1 as GTSNPN and CDR2 as SVGIG (reference sequence). CDR3 region: CAWSDWQRNSPLHF. The CDR3 DNA follows: TGTGCCTGGAGTGATTGGCAGAGGAATTCACCCCTCCACTTT.

This chain connects TRBV30 to TRBJ2-5, with a tentative D call TRBD1 (5 bases). Trimming removed 0 bases at V and 5 bases at J, with 16 bases between. CDR1 and CDR2 from the germline V gene are GTSNPN and SVGIG (reference sequence). The CDR3 sequence is 15 residues long. As DNA, the CDR3 is TGTGCCTGGAGTGTACAAAGGGGCCCACGGGAGACCCAGTACTTC. As protein: CAWSVQRGPRETQYF. The full variable domain, its missing parts supplied by reference TRBV30 and TRBJ2-5, is SQTIHQWPATLVQPVGSPLSLECTVEGTSNPNLYWYRQAAGRGLQLLFYSVGIGQISSEVPQNLSASRPQDRQFILSSKKLLLSDSGFYLCAWSVQRGPRETQYFGPGTRLLVL.

This chain connects TRBV30 to TRBJ1-6, with D possibly TRBD1 on 5 matching bases. Germline V gene sequence: CDR1 GTSNPN, CDR2 SVGIG (reference sequence). This CDR3 is built from 13 residues. V gave up 4 bases and J gave up 9 bases, with 13 bases separating them. The CDR3 here is CAWTGERVSPLHF. CDR3 DNA sequence: TGTGCCTGGACGGGGGAAAGGGTTTCACCCCTCCACTTT.

V gene TRBV28 combines with J gene TRBJ1-1, with 7 bases that match TRBD1. With 2 bases clipped from V and 0 bases from J, the junction kept 3 bases outside the gene matches. This CDR3 is 15 amino acids long. In germline, CDR1 is MDHEN, CDR2 SYDVKM. This CDR3 reads CASSLHRGVNTEAFF. The CDR3 DNA is TGTGCCAGCAGTTTACACAGGGGAGTGAACACTGAAGCTTTCTTT.

The chain has TRBV6-1 and TRBJ2-7, with TRBD1 matching 9 bases. CDR3 size: 13 residues. CDR1 MNHNS and CDR2 SASEGT come from the germline V gene. Trimming removed 6 bases from V and 5 bases from J; junction bases left unmatched: 5. The CDR3 DNA reads as TGTGCCAGCAGAGGGACAGGGACCCACGAGCAGTACTTC. Residues: CASRGTGTHEQYF.

The gene calls are TRBV6-1 and TRBJ2-7, with TRBD2 matching 13 bases. Germline V lookup: CDR1 MNHNS, CDR2 SASEGT. Losses at the gene ends were 3 bases for V and 4 bases for J; bases not matched to a gene: 6. CDR3 length: 16 amino acids. The CDR3 DNA reads TGTGCCAGCAGTGAGCCAGGACTAGCGGGAGTATACGAGCAGTACTTC. Translating it yields CASSEPGLAGVYEQYF.

The J gene is TRBJ2-1, the V gene TRBV11-2; 8 bases line up with TRBD2. The CDR3 length is 15 residues. With 1 base clipped from V and 6 bases from J, the junction kept 5 bases outside the gene matches. The germline V gene has CDR1 SGHAT and CDR2 FQNNGV. CDR3 sequence reads: CASSLAGGPGNEQFF. CDR3 nucleotides: TGTGCCAGCAGCTTAGCGGGAGGGCCTGGCAATGAGCAGTTCTTC.

The V gene is TRBV9, the J gene TRBJ1-3; D remains ambiguous. The CDR3 covers 13 residues. With 4 bases removed from V and 4 bases from J, the gap between germline ends came to 9 bases. The germline V gene has CDR1 SGDLS and CDR2 YYNGEE. The CDR3: CASSRSFGNTIYF. Here the CDR3 DNA reads TGTGCCAGCAGCCGGTCGTTCGGAAACACCATATATTTT.

The V and J genes are TRBV6-1 and TRBJ1-1; unclear D gene. The germline gives CDR1 MNHNS, CDR2 SASEGT. The CDR3 totals 13 residues. Deletions cut 8 bases from V and 4 bases from J, with 14 bases between. CDR3 loop: CASPRREGTEAFF. The CDR3 DNA reads TGTGCCAGCCCCCGGAGGGAGGGCACTGAAGCTTTCTTT.

By share of the sample, this clone is hyperexpanded (1% or more). The identical CDR3 is also encoded by other nucleotide sequences in the sample. The chain uses TRBV5-4 and TRBJ2-1, with a tentative D call TRBD1 (5 bases). Trimming shortened V by 9 bases and J by 8 bases, and 9 bases separated the two germline ends. This CDR3 region has 10 residues. Germline V lookup: CDR1 SGHNT, CDR2 YYREEE (reference sequence). CDR3 in amino acids: CAKTQDEQFF. Here the CDR3 DNA reads TGTGCCAAGACACAGGATGAGCAGTTCTTC. Using reference TRBV5-4 and TRBJ2-1 for the parts outside the CDR3, the full variable domain is ETGVTQSPTHLIKTRGQQVTLRCSSQSGHNTVSWYQQALGQGPQFIFQYYREEENGRGNFPPRFSGLQFPNYSSELNVNALELDDSALYLCAKTQDEQFFGPGTRLTVL.

The chain couples TRBV7-6 to TRBJ2-1; 12 bases are a match to TRBD2. CDR3 length: 17 amino acids. The germline V gene has CDR1 SGHVS and CDR2 FNYEAQ. Trimming cost V 1 base and J 4 bases; bases outside gene matches: 5. The CDR3 sequence is CASSLERLAGEYNEQFF. The DNA for the CDR3 is TGTGCCAGCAGCTTAGAGCGACTAGCGGGGGAATACAATGAGCAGTTCTTC.

This clone was detected a few times. The genes are TRBV5-4 and TRBJ2-3, with D perhaps matching TRBD2 (6 bases). The length of the CDR3 is 14 residues. V was shortened by 0 bases and J by 1 base, with 6 bases between the two germline ends. The germline gives CDR1 SGHNT, CDR2 YYREEE (reference sequence). CDR3 in amino acids: CASSLASGTDTQYF. The CDR3 DNA reads TGTGCCAGCAGCTTGGCTAGCGGCACAGATACGCAGTATTTT.

This clone was counted a few times. V is TRBV29-1 and J is TRBJ2-5, with 14 bases aligning to TRBD2. Germline V gene lookup returns CDR1 SQVTM and CDR2 ANQGSEA. Trimming at V came to 1 base and at J to 1 base, leaving 5 bases not matched to a gene. The CDR3 has 17 residues. CDR3 sequence (DNA): TGCAGCGTTGAAGCCATGGGACTAGCGGGGGCCCAAGAGACCCAGTACTTC. Its protein is CSVEAMGLAGAQETQYF.

Here the CDR3 reads CASSAPGFRVGANVLTF. CDR3 bases: TGTGCCAGCAGTGCCCCCGGATTCAGGGTTGGGGCCAACGTCCTGACTTTC. The gene calls are TRBV6-1 and TRBJ2-6; D may be TRBD1 (5 bases). V was trimmed by 4 bases and J by 3 bases, leaving 16 bases between them. The CDR3 totals 17 residues. Germline CDR1 MNHNS, CDR2 SASEGT.

The chain is built from TRBV5-1 and TRBJ2-7, with a tentative D call TRBD1 (8 bases). Looked up from germline, CDR1 is SGHRS and CDR2 is YFSETQ. The CDR3 sequence is 14 residues long. Trimming cost V 0 bases and J 9 bases, with 16 bases left between them. The CDR3: CASSLEQGGVWQYF. Here the CDR3 DNA reads TGCGCCAGCAGCTTGGAACAGGGGGGGGTTTGGCAGTACTTC.

This clone has only one observation. The V call is TRBV5-4, the J call TRBJ1-2; D is unclear. Germline V lookup: CDR1 SGHNT, CDR2 YYREEE (reference sequence). The CDR3 loop spans 14 amino acids. Deletions cut 1 base from V and 3 bases from J, with 10 bases between. CDR3 sequence: CASSLPGADYGYTF. CDR3 sequence (DNA): TGTGCCAGCAGCTTGCCGGGAGCTGACTATGGCTACACCTTC.

This clone was counted between two and nine times. The V and J genes are TRBV19 and TRBJ1-3, with TRBD1 as a possible D gene (5 bases). V lost 2 bases, J lost 7 bases, and 18 bases lay in between. Germline V CDR1 and CDR2: LNHDA, SQIVND (reference sequence). The CDR3 runs to 16 residues. The CDR3 is CASSIPWGGKANTIYF. In nucleotides, the CDR3 is TGTGCCAGTAGTATACCTTGGGGGGGAAAAGCGAACACCATATATTTT.